This T cell receptor (beta chain) was retrieved from a study of long-term antiretroviral therapy in people with HIV. Run at survey level, the immunoSEQ assay was version v3.0. The protocol was immunoSEQ multiplex PCR, while the TCRdb copy is restricted to in-frame clones and leaves out a portion. The sample has fewer than 20,000 clones; around 80% are singletons. For this clone: Its target is unknown.

General observations from the study: Whereas controls had wider CDR3 length ranges, HIV repertoires had narrower ones.

The junction had 8 bases not matched to a gene; V was cut back by 0 bases and J by 4 bases. Germline CDR1 reads SGHNT; CDR2 reads YYREEE (reference sequence). The CDR3 extends over 17 amino acids. V and J are TRBV5-4 and TRBJ1-2, with 11 bases lining up with TRBD1. Specimen: unsorted PBMCs, collected 0.1 years after starting antiretroviral therapy. The origin of this receptor is a man between 18 and 35 years old with HIV. The CDR3, as DNA: TGTGCCAGCAGCTTGGCAGGACAGGGGGCCAGACCCTATGGCTACACCTTC. Protein: CASSLAGQGARPYGYTF.